The sequence of this TCR beta chain was determined in a study of cytomegalovirus exposure and HLA in healthy donors. Study observations and caveats: Most subjects had HLA-A and HLA-B alleles reportedly predicted accurately by TCR beta sequences. The study had only CMV serostatus as immune exposure information.

Healthy bone marrow donors supplied every sample. As to this clone: As yet, its antigen is unknown.

The CDR3 length is 16 residues. J lost 4 bases, V lost 1 base, and 9 bases had no gene match. CDR1 LNHDA and CDR2 SQIVND come from the germline V gene (reference sequence). PCR used 60 Vbeta primers and 13 Jbeta primers. Sequencing was performed with immunoSEQ multiplex PCR; in TCRdb, only in-frame clones are kept and a portion is missing. Of some 190,000 clones detected, 70% to 80% appear once; the ten largest clones hold 1.4%. Specimen: PBMCs. The V gene is TRBV19, the J gene TRBJ1-1; 7 bases are shared with TRBD1. This TCR was recovered from a man between 18 and 29 years old in good health and CMV-seronegative. DNA for the CDR3: TGTGCCAGTAGTATAGGTAGGGGGCGTATGAGCACTGAAGCTTTCTTT. Its protein is CASSIGRGRMSTEAFF.